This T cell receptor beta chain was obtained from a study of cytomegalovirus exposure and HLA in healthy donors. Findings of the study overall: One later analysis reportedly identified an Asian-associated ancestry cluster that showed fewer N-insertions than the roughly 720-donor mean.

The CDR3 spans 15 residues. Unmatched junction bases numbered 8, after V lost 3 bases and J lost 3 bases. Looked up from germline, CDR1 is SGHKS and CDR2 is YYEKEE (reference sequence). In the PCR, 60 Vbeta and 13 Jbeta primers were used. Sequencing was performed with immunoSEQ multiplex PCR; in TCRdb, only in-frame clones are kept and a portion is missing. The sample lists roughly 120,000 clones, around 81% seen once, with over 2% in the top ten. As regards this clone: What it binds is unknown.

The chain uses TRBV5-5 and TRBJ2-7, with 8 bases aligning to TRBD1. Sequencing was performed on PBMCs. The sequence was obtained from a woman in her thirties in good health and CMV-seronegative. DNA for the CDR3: TGTGCCAGCAGCTACGCGACAGGGGCCGTCTACGAGCAGTACTTC. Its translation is CASSYATGAVYEQYF.